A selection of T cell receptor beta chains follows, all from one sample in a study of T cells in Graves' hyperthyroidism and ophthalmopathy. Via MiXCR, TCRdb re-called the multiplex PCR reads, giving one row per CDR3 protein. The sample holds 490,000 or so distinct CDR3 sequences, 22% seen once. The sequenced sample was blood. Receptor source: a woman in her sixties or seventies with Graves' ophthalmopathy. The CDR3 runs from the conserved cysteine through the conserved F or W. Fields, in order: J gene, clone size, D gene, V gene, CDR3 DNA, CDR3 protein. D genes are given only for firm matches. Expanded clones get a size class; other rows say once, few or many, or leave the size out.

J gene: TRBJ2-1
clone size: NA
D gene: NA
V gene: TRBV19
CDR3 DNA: TGTGCCAGTAGTAGAAGGGGAACCAGCAATGAGCAGTTCTTC
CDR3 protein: CASSRRGTSNEQFF

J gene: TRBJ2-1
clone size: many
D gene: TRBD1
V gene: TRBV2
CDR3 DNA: TGTGCCAGCAGACCTGACAGGGGTTCCTACAATGAGCAGTTCTTC
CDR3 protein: CASRPDRGSYNEQFF

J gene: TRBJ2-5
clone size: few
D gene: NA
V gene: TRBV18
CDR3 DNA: TGTGCCAGCTCACCGAACAGAGAGACCCAGTACTTC
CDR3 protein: CASSPNRETQYF

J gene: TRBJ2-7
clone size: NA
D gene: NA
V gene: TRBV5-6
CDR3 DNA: TGTGCCAGCAGGAACACAGGGAACGAGCAGTACTTC
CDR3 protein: CASRNTGNEQYF

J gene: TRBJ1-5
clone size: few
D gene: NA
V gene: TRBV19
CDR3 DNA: TGTGCCAGTAGCCCGCTCCTCGGACAGAGAAATCAGCCCCAGCATTTT
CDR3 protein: CASSPLLGQRNQPQHF

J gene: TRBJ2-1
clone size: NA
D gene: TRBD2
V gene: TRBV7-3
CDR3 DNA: TGTGCCAGCGCGGTTAGCGGGGCCTACAATGAGCAGTTCTTC
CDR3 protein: CASAVSGAYNEQFF

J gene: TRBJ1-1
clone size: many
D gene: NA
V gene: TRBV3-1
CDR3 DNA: TGTGCCAGCAGCCAAGTTGGGCGGCAGAACACTGAAGCTTTCTTT
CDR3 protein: CASSQVGRQNTEAFF

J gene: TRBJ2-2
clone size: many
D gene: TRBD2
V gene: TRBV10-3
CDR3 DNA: TGTGCCATCAGCCTGACTAGCGGGGGGAACACCGGGGAGCTGTTTTTT
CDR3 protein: CAISLTSGGNTGELFF

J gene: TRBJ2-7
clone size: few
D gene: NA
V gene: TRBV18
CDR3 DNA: TGTGCCAGCTCACCGCTACCCTACTCCTACGAGCAGTACTTC
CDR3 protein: CASSPLPYSYEQYF

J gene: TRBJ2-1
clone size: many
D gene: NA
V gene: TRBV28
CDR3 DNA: TGTGCCAGCAGTCCTCACTATAGCGGAAGCTCCTACAATGAGCAGTTCTTC
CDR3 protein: CASSPHYSGSSYNEQFF

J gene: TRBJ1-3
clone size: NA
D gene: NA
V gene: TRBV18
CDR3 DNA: TGTGCCAGCTCACCATCCGTGTTAAGCTCTGGAAACACCATATATTTT
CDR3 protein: CASSPSVLSSGNTIYF

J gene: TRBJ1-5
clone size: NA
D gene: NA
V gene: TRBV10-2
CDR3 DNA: TGCGCCAGCAGTGAGTCGGGGGTTAGCAATCAGCCCCAGCATTTT
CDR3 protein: CASSESGVSNQPQHF

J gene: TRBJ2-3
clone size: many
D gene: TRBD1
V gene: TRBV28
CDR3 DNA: TGTGCCAGCAGTTTGGACAGGGGGCGAAATACGCAGTATTTT
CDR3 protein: CASSLDRGRNTQYF

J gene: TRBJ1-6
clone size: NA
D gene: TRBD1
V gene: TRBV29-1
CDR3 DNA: TGCAGCGTGTCGGCAGGGGGCTATTCACCCCTCCACTTT
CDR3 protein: CSVSAGGYSPLHF

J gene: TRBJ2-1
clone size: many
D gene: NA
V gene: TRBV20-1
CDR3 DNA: TGCAGTGCTAGCACCCGCCCGCCTTGGGATGAGCAGTTCTTC
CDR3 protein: CSASTRPPWDEQFF

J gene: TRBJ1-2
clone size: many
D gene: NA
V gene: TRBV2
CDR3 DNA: TGTGCCAGCAGTGTACAGGGCTGGACTAACTATGGCTACACCTTC
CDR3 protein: CASSVQGWTNYGYTF

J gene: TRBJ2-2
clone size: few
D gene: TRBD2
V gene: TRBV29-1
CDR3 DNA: TGCAGCGTTGAAAGATTAGCGGGATACACCGGGGAGCTGTTTTTT
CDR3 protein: CSVERLAGYTGELFF

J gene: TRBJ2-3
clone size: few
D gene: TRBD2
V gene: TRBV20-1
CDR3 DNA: TGCAGTGCTGTGACTAGCGGGAGTACAGATACGCAGTATTTT
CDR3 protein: CSAVTSGSTDTQYF

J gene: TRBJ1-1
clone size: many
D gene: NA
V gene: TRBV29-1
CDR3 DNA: TGCAGCGTTGTAGGAGGCCTTGAAGCTTTCTTT
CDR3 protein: CSVVGGLEAFF

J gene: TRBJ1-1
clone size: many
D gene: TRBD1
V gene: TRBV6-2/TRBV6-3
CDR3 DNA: TGTGCCAGCCTTCCACCTCGACAGGGGACGTTTTACACTGAAGCTTTCTTT
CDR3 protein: CASLPPRQGTFYTEAFF

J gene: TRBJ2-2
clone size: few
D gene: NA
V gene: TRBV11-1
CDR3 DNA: TGTGCCAGCAGCTTAACACTAGCTCGCGACACCGGGGAGCTGTTTTTT
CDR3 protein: CASSLTLARDTGELFF

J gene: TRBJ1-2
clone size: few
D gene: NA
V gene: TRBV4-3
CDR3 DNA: TGCGCCAGCAGCCAAGATATACAGGACAGCCCCTATGGCTACACCTTC
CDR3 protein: CASSQDIQDSPYGYTF

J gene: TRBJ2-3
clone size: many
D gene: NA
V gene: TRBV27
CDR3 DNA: TGTGCCAGCATCCCCAGCCCCACTAGCACAGATACGCAGTATTTT
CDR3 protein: CASIPSPTSTDTQYF

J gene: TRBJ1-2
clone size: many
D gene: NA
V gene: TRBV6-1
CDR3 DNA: TGTGCCAGCAGTGAGGGTGGGACCAACTATGGCTACACCTTC
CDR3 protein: CASSEGGTNYGYTF

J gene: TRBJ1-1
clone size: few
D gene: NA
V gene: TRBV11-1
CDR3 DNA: TGTGCCAGCAGCTTAGCGTTCCCGGGTGAAGCTTTCTTT
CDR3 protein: CASSLAFPGEAFF

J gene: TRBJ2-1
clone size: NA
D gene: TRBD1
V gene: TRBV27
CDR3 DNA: TGTGCCATTAACAGGGGGCTGTCCTACAATGAGCAGTTCTTC
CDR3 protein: CAINRGLSYNEQFF

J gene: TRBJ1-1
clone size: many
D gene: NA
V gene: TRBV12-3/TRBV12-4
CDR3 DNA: TGTGCCAGCCTGACCGGGCTGACTGAAGCTTTCTTT
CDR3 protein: CASLTGLTEAFF

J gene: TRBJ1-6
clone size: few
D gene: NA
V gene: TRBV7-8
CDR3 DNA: TGTGCCAGCAGCTCGGTCCGTAATAATTCACCCCTCCACTTT
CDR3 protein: CASSSVRNNSPLHF

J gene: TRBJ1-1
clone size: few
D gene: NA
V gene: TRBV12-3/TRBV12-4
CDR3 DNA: TGTGCCAGCACCGTACAGGGAGTGGGCACTGAAGCTTTCTTT
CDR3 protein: CASTVQGVGTEAFF

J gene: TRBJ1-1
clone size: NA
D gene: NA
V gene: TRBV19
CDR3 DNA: TGTGCCAGTCAAGAACAGGGAATCACTGAAGCTTTCTTT
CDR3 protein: CASQEQGITEAFF

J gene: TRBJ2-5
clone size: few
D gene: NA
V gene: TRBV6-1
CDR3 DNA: TGTGCCAGCAGTGAAGTGGCAGGACGTGAGACCCAGTACTTC
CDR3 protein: CASSEVAGRETQYF

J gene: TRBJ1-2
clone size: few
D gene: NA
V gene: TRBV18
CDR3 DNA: TGTGCCAGCTCACCCGAACAGGGAAGCTATGGCTACACCTTC
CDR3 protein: CASSPEQGSYGYTF

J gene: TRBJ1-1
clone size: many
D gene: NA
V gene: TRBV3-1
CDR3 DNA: TGTGCCAGCAGCCAGTGGAGCATGAACACTGAAGCTTTCTTT
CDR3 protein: CASSQWSMNTEAFF

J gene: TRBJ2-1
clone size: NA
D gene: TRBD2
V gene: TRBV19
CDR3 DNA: TGTGCCAGTAGTACCATTCGGACTAGCGGGAGGAGTGGCTACAATGAGCAGTTCTTC
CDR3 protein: CASSTIRTSGRSGYNEQFF

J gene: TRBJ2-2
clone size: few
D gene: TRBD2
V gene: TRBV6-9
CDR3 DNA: TGTGCCAGCAGTTACGCCCCGACCCCGGGACTAACAATTAACCGGGCGGAGCTGTTTTTT
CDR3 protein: CASSYAPTPGLTINRAELFF

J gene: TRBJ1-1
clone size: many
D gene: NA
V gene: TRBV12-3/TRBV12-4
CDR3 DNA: TGTGCCAGCAGTTCGAACTGGAACACTGAAGCTTTCTTT
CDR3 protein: CASSSNWNTEAFF

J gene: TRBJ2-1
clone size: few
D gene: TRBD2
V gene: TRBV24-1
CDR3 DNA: TGTGCCACCAGTAGTTCGGGGGGGGGGTATGAGCAGTTCTTC
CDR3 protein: CATSSSGGGYEQFF

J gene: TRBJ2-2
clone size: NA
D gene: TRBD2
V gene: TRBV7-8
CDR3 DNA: TGTGCCAGCAGCTTACTTCCTAGCGGGAGTATCGCCGGGGAGCTGTTTTTT
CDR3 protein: CASSLLPSGSIAGELFF

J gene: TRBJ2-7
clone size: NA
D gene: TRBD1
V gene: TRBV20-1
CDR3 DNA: TGCAGTGCTAGAGGGGGGACAGAGCCCTACGAGCAGTACTTC
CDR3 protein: CSARGGTEPYEQYF

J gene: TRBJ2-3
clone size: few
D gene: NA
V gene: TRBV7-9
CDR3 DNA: TGTGCCAGCAGGTCCACGGGGAATACGCAGTATTTT
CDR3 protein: CASRSTGNTQYF

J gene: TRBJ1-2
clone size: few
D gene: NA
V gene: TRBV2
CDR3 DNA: TGTGCCAGCAGTGTCGACAGACCCTATGGCTACACCTTC
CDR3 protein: CASSVDRPYGYTF

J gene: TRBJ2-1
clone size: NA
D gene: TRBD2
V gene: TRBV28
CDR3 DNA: TGTGCCAGCAGTTCCCCCGGGGGGGGGGCGAATGAGCAGTTCTTC
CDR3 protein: CASSSPGGGANEQFF

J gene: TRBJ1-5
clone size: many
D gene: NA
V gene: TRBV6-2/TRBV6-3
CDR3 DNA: TGTGCCAGCAGTTATCGTTCGCAGGGAGCCAATCAGCCCCAGCATTTT
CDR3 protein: CASSYRSQGANQPQHF

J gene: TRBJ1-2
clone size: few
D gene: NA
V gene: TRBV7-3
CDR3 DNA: TGTGCCAGCAGCAAAGTAGGCAGGGCGGTCTATGGCTACACCTTC
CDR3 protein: CASSKVGRAVYGYTF